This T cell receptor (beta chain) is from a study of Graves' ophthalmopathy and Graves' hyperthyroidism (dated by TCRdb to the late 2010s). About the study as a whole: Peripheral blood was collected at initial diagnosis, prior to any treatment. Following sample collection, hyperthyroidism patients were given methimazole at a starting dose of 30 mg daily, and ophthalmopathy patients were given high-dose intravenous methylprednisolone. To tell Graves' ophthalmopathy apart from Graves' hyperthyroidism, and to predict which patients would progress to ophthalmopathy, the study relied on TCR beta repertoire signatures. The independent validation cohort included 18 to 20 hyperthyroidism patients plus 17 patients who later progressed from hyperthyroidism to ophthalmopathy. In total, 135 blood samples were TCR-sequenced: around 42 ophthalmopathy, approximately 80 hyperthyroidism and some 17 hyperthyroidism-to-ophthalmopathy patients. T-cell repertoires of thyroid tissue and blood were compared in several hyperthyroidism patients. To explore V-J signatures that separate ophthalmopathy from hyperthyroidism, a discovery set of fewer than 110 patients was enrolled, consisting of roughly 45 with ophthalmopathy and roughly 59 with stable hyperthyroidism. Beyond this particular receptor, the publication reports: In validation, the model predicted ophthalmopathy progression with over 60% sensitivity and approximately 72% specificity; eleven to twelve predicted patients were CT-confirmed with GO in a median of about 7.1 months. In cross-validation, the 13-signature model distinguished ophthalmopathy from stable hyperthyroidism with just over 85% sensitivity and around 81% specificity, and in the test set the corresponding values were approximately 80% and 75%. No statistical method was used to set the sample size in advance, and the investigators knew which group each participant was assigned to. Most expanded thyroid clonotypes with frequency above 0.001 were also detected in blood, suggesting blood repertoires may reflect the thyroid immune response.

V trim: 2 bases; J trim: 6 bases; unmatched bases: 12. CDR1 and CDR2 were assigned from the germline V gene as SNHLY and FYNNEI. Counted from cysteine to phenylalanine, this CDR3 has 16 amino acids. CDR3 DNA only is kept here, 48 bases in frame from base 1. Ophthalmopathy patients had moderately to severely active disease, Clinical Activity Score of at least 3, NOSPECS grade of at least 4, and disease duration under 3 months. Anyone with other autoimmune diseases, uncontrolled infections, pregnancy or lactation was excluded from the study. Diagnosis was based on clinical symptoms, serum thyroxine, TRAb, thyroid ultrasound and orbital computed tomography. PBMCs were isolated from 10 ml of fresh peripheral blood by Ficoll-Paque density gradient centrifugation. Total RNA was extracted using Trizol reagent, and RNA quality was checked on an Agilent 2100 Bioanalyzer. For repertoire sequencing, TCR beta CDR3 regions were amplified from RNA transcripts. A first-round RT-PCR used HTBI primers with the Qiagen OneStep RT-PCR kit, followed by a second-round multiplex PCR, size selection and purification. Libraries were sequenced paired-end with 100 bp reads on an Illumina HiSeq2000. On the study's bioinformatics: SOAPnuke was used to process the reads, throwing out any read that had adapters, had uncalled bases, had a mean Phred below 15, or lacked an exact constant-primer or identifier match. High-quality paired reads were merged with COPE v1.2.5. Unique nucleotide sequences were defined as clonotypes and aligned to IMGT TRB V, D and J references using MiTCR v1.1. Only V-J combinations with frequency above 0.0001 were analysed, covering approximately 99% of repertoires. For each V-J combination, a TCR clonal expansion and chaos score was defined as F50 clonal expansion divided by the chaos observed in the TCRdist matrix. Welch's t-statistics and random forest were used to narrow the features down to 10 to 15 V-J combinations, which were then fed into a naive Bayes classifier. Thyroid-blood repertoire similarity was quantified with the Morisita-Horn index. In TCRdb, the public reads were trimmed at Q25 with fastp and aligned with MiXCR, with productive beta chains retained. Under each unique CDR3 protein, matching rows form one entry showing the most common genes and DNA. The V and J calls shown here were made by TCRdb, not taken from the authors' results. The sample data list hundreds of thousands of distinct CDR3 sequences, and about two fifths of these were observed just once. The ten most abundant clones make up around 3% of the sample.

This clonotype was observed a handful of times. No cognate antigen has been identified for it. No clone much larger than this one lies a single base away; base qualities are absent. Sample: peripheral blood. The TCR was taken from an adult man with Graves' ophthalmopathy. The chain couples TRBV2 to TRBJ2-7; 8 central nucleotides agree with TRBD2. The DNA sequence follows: TGTGCCAGCAGTGAAACAGATACCGGGACTAGGGGCGAGCAGTACTTC. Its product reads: CASSETDTGTRGEQYF. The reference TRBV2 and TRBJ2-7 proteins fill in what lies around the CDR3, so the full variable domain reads EPEVTQTPSHQVTQMGQEVILRCVPISNHLYFYWYRQILGQKVEFLVSFYNNEISEKSEIFDDQFSVERPDGSNFTLKIRSTKLEDSAMYFCASSETDTGTRGEQYFGPGTRLTVT.